A selection of T cell receptor beta chains follows, all from one sample in a study of blood T cell repertoires in COVID-19. The data were produced by immunoSEQ multiplex PCR, yet TCRdb's version contains in-frame clones alone and is incomplete. The table has about 300,000 clones, 86% seen once. The sequencing input was peripheral blood. The origin of the receptors is a woman aged 45-60 years with acute or convalescent COVID-19. CDR3s include the opening cysteine and the closing phenylalanine or tryptophan. The order of the fields is clone size, J gene, V gene, D gene, CDR3 length, CDR3 protein, CDR3 DNA. The D gene is left open where the match is weak. Size values are once, few and many counts, or a class for expanded clones, and some rows have none.

abundance: NA; j_gene: TRBJ1-4; v_gene: TRBV10-3; d_gene: NA; len: 13; CDR3aa: CAISETVEEKLFF; CDR3nt: TGTGCCATCAGTGAGACAGTCGAGGAAAAACTGTTTTTT
abundance: NA; j_gene: TRBJ2-4; v_gene: TRBV5-1; d_gene: TRBD1; len: 16; CDR3aa: CASSPIPGQRENIQYF; CDR3nt: TGCGCCAGCAGCCCAATCCCGGGACAGCGTGAAAACATTCAGTACTTC
abundance: NA; j_gene: TRBJ1-2; v_gene: TRBV6-4; d_gene: NA; len: 11; CDR3aa: CASRDIYGYTF; CDR3nt: TGTGCCAGCCGGGACATCTATGGCTACACCTTC
abundance: NA; j_gene: TRBJ2-7; v_gene: TRBV14; d_gene: TRBD2; len: 15; CDR3aa: CASSQGLAGPYEQYF; CDR3nt: TGTGCCAGCAGTCAGGGACTAGCGGGACCCTACGAGCAGTACTTC
abundance: NA; j_gene: TRBJ2-1; v_gene: TRBV7-2; d_gene: TRBD1; len: 17; CDR3aa: CASSLASGTGSYNEQFF; CDR3nt: TGTGCCAGCAGCTTAGCCTCCGGGACAGGGTCCTACAATGAGCAGTTCTTC
abundance: NA; j_gene: TRBJ1-1; v_gene: TRBV2; d_gene: NA; len: 15; CDR3aa: CASWFGGLKNTEAFF; CDR3nt: TGTGCCAGCTGGTTCGGGGGGCTTAAGAACACTGAAGCTTTCTTT
abundance: NA; j_gene: TRBJ2-6; v_gene: TRBV5-1; d_gene: TRBD2; len: 19; CDR3aa: CASSLRLAGAPSGANVLTF; CDR3nt: TGCGCCAGCAGCTTGAGACTAGCGGGAGCCCCCTCTGGGGCCAACGTCCTGACTTTC
abundance: NA; j_gene: TRBJ2-5; v_gene: TRBV4-1; d_gene: NA; len: 15; CDR3aa: CASSPGRTDQETQYF; CDR3nt: TGCGCCAGCAGCCCAGGCCGCACAGACCAAGAGACCCAGTACTTC
abundance: once; j_gene: TRBJ2-3; v_gene: TRBV20-1; d_gene: NA; len: 11; CDR3aa: CSAAAQVTQYF; CDR3nt: TGCAGTGCTGCCGCGCAGGTAACGCAGTATTTT
abundance: NA; j_gene: TRBJ1-1; v_gene: TRBV5-1; d_gene: NA; len: 13; CDR3aa: CASSLAGYSRTFF; CDR3nt: TGCGCCAGCAGCTTGGCGGGGTATAGTAGAACTTTCTTT
abundance: NA; j_gene: TRBJ2-1; v_gene: TRBV6-6; d_gene: TRBD1; len: 15; CDR3aa: CASSITGTGPHPQFF; CDR3nt: TGTGCCAGCAGCATCACCGGGACAGGGCCTCATCCGCAGTTCTTC
abundance: NA; j_gene: TRBJ2-7; v_gene: TRBV3-1/TRBV3-2; d_gene: TRBD1; len: 15; CDR3aa: CASSQGGTGGYEQYF; CDR3nt: TGTGCCAGCAGCCAAGGAGGGACAGGGGGCTACGAGCAGTACTTC
abundance: NA; j_gene: TRBJ1-2; v_gene: TRBV10-3; d_gene: TRBD1; len: 15; CDR3aa: CAIGQMTGEFGGYTF; CDR3nt: TGTGCCATCGGACAAATGACAGGGGAGTTTGGTGGCTACACCTTC
abundance: NA; j_gene: TRBJ1-1; v_gene: TRBV5-4; d_gene: NA; len: 13; CDR3aa: CASSFELNTEAFF; CDR3nt: TGTGCCAGCAGCTTTGAGTTGAACACTGAAGCTTTCTTT
abundance: few; j_gene: TRBJ2-5; v_gene: TRBV10-2; d_gene: TRBD2; len: 16; CDR3aa: CASRRTTSGSFETQYF; CDR3nt: TGCGCCAGCAGAAGAACGACTAGCGGGAGTTTCGAGACCCAGTACTTC
abundance: NA; j_gene: TRBJ1-3; v_gene: TRBV30; d_gene: NA; len: 13; CDR3aa: CAWARGSGNTIYF; CDR3nt: TGTGCCTGGGCAAGGGGGAGTGGAAACACCATATATTTT
abundance: NA; j_gene: TRBJ1-6; v_gene: TRBV2; d_gene: TRBD1; len: 15; CDR3aa: CASKDGQGENSPLHF; CDR3nt: TGTGCCAGCAAAGACGGACAGGGGGAGAATTCACCCCTCCACTTT
abundance: NA; j_gene: TRBJ2-7; v_gene: TRBV7-2; d_gene: NA; len: 12; CDR3aa: CASSPGIYEQYF; CDR3nt: TGTGCCAGCAGCCCAGGCATCTACGAGCAGTACTTC
abundance: NA; j_gene: TRBJ2-2; v_gene: TRBV9; d_gene: NA; len: 15; CDR3aa: CASSVERGSTGELFF; CDR3nt: TGTGCCAGCAGCGTAGAGAGAGGTAGTACCGGGGAGCTGTTTTTT
abundance: NA; j_gene: TRBJ2-3; v_gene: TRBV4-2; d_gene: TRBD2; len: 18; CDR3aa: CASSQVKGRAKDTDTQYF; CDR3nt: TGTGCCAGCAGCCAAGTCAAGGGGAGGGCCAAAGACACAGATACGCAGTATTTT
abundance: few; j_gene: TRBJ2-5; v_gene: TRBV5-1; d_gene: NA; len: 12; CDR3aa: CASSLSQETQYF; CDR3nt: TGCGCCAGCAGCTTATCGCAAGAGACCCAGTACTTC
abundance: NA; j_gene: TRBJ2-2; v_gene: TRBV18; d_gene: TRBD1; len: 16; CDR3aa: CASSPPGTGPTGELFF; CDR3nt: TGTGCCAGCTCACCACCCGGGACAGGCCCCACCGGGGAGCTGTTTTTT
abundance: NA; j_gene: TRBJ2-1; v_gene: TRBV7-9; d_gene: TRBD1; len: 15; CDR3aa: CASSLRQGEYNEQFF; CDR3nt: TGTGCCAGCAGCTTAAGACAGGGGGAATACAATGAGCAGTTCTTC
abundance: NA; j_gene: TRBJ2-7; v_gene: TRBV10-3; d_gene: TRBD2; len: 15; CDR3aa: CAISEGILAGGLAYF; CDR3nt: TGTGCCATCAGCGAGGGTATACTAGCGGGAGGGCTGGCGTACTTC
abundance: NA; j_gene: TRBJ2-1; v_gene: TRBV6-5; d_gene: NA; len: 13; CDR3aa: CASSYLLYNEQFF; CDR3nt: TGTGCCAGCAGTTATCTCCTTTACAATGAGCAGTTCTTC
abundance: NA; j_gene: TRBJ2-1; v_gene: TRBV7-2; d_gene: TRBD1; len: 16; CDR3aa: CASSLVGTGGRNEQFF; CDR3nt: TGTGCCAGCAGCTTAGTTGGAACAGGGGGCCGAAATGAGCAGTTCTTC
abundance: NA; j_gene: TRBJ2-3; v_gene: TRBV27; d_gene: NA; len: 15; CDR3aa: CASSRDTFRTDTQYF; CDR3nt: TGTGCCAGCTCACGGGACACCTTCCGCACAGATACGCAGTATTTT
abundance: few; j_gene: TRBJ1-1; v_gene: TRBV5-6; d_gene: TRBD1; len: 14; CDR3aa: CASSVDRVVTEAFF; CDR3nt: TGTGCCAGCAGCGTCGACAGGGTGGTCACTGAAGCTTTCTTT
abundance: NA; j_gene: TRBJ2-1; v_gene: TRBV7-2; d_gene: TRBD2; len: 15; CDR3aa: CASSLLGLAGDRQFF; CDR3nt: TGTGCCAGCAGCTTATTGGGACTAGCGGGAGATCGGCAGTTCTTC
abundance: NA; j_gene: TRBJ2-7; v_gene: TRBV4-3; d_gene: NA; len: 16; CDR3aa: CASSQDMAEVPYEQYF; CDR3nt: TGCGCCAGCAGCCAAGATATGGCAGAAGTCCCCTACGAGCAGTACTTC
abundance: NA; j_gene: TRBJ1-6; v_gene: TRBV18; d_gene: TRBD1; len: 16; CDR3aa: CASSPRGQGANSPLHF; CDR3nt: TGTGCCAGCTCACCTCGGGGACAGGGAGCCAATTCACCCCTCCACTTT
abundance: NA; j_gene: TRBJ1-4; v_gene: TRBV10-1; d_gene: NA; len: 15; CDR3aa: CASLGGAYYNEKLFF; CDR3nt: TGCGCCAGCCTAGGGGGGGCCTATTATAATGAAAAACTGTTTTTT
abundance: NA; j_gene: TRBJ2-2; v_gene: TRBV3-1/TRBV3-2; d_gene: TRBD1; len: 23; CDR3aa: CASSQDLGGWDRGAKTDTGELFF; CDR3nt: TGTGCCAGCAGCCAAGATCTCGGGGGGTGGGACAGGGGCGCAAAAACAGACACCGGGGAGCTGTTTTTT
abundance: NA; j_gene: TRBJ2-6; v_gene: TRBV18; d_gene: NA; len: 15; CDR3aa: CASSPPYSGANVLTF; CDR3nt: TGTGCCAGCTCACCACCCTACTCTGGGGCCAACGTCCTGACTTTC
abundance: NA; j_gene: TRBJ1-1; v_gene: TRBV28; d_gene: NA; len: 16; CDR3aa: CASSPHRWGQKTEAFF; CDR3nt: TGTGCCAGCAGCCCTCATCGGTGGGGGCAGAAGACTGAAGCTTTCTTT
abundance: NA; j_gene: TRBJ1-1; v_gene: TRBV5-5; d_gene: NA; len: 12; CDR3aa: CASSLDSPTSFF; CDR3nt: TGTGCCAGCAGCTTGGACAGCCCCACGTCCTTCTTT
abundance: NA; j_gene: TRBJ1-2; v_gene: TRBV6-6; d_gene: NA; len: 15; CDR3aa: CASSSDGAPNYGYTF; CDR3nt: TGTGCCAGCAGCTCCGATGGGGCCCCAAACTATGGCTACACCTTC
abundance: NA; j_gene: TRBJ2-3; v_gene: TRBV5-1; d_gene: NA; len: 13; CDR3aa: CASSLGATDTQYF; CDR3nt: TGCGCCAGCAGTCTGGGGGCCACAGATACGCAGTATTTT
abundance: NA; j_gene: TRBJ1-4; v_gene: TRBV28; d_gene: TRBD1; len: 14; CDR3aa: CASRTDRGNEKLFF; CDR3nt: TGTGCCAGCAGAACCGACAGGGGGAATGAAAAACTGTTTTTT
abundance: NA; j_gene: TRBJ1-3; v_gene: TRBV12-5; d_gene: NA; len: 15; CDR3aa: CASGPGTPDPNTIYF; CDR3nt: TGTGCTAGTGGCCCCGGGACACCAGATCCGAACACCATATATTTT
abundance: NA; j_gene: TRBJ2-1; v_gene: TRBV5-6; d_gene: NA; len: 16; CDR3aa: CASSWGSGPSYNEQFF; CDR3nt: TGTGCCAGCAGCTGGGGGAGCGGGCCCTCCTACAATGAGCAGTTCTTC
abundance: NA; j_gene: TRBJ2-7; v_gene: TRBV2; d_gene: NA; len: 17; CDR3aa: CASSEFSLLSDSYEQYF; CDR3nt: TGTGCCAGCAGTGAATTTAGCCTGCTTTCAGACTCCTACGAGCAGTACTTC
abundance: NA; j_gene: TRBJ1-4; v_gene: TRBV5-1; d_gene: NA; len: 14; CDR3aa: CASSPVGGSEKLFF; CDR3nt: TGCGCCAGCAGCCCGGTGGGGGGTAGTGAAAAACTGTTTTTT
abundance: NA; j_gene: TRBJ2-5; v_gene: TRBV18; d_gene: NA; len: 12; CDR3aa: CASSGAQETQYF; CDR3nt: TGTGCCAGCTCAGGAGCCCAAGAGACCCAGTACTTC
abundance: NA; j_gene: TRBJ2-6; v_gene: TRBV3-1/TRBV3-2; d_gene: NA; len: 15; CDR3aa: CASTTDHSGANVLTF; CDR3nt: TGTGCCAGCACCACAGACCATTCTGGGGCCAACGTCCTGACTTTC
abundance: NA; j_gene: TRBJ1-1; v_gene: TRBV5-3; d_gene: NA; len: 16; CDR3aa: CARSLSRERWNTEAFF; CDR3nt: TGTGCCAGAAGCTTATCGAGGGAAAGGTGGAACACTGAAGCTTTCTTT
abundance: NA; j_gene: TRBJ2-5; v_gene: TRBV7-3; d_gene: NA; len: 13; CDR3aa: CASSADRQETQYF; CDR3nt: TGTGCCAGCAGCGCAGACAGGCAAGAGACCCAGTACTTC
abundance: NA; j_gene: TRBJ2-3; v_gene: TRBV3-1/TRBV3-2; d_gene: NA; len: 18; CDR3aa: CASSQGSSGSLSTDTQYF; CDR3nt: TGTGCCAGCAGCCAAGGAAGTAGCGGATCTTTAAGCACAGATACGCAGTATTTT
abundance: NA; j_gene: TRBJ2-3; v_gene: TRBV27; d_gene: NA; len: 13; CDR3aa: CASSLRGADTQYF; CDR3nt: TGTGCCAGCAGTTTGCGGGGAGCAGATACGCAGTATTTT
abundance: NA; j_gene: TRBJ1-1; v_gene: TRBV28; d_gene: TRBD1; len: 13; CDR3aa: CASKNRGDTEAFF; CDR3nt: TGTGCCAGCAAAAACAGGGGGGACACTGAAGCTTTCTTT
abundance: NA; j_gene: TRBJ2-7; v_gene: TRBV28; d_gene: TRBD1; len: 14; CDR3aa: CASSLRDRDHEQYF; CDR3nt: TGTGCCAGCAGTTTGCGGGACAGGGACCACGAGCAGTACTTC
abundance: NA; j_gene: TRBJ1-1; v_gene: TRBV18; d_gene: TRBD1; len: 14; CDR3aa: CASSRQGTGTEAFF; CDR3nt: TGTGCCAGCTCCCGACAGGGGACGGGAACTGAAGCTTTCTTT
abundance: NA; j_gene: TRBJ2-1; v_gene: TRBV29-1; d_gene: TRBD2; len: 12; CDR3aa: CSAGLAGNEQFF; CDR3nt: TGCAGCGCTGGACTAGCGGGCAATGAGCAGTTCTTC
abundance: NA; j_gene: TRBJ2-7; v_gene: TRBV30; d_gene: NA; len: 14; CDR3aa: CAWRTTGLSYEQYF; CDR3nt: TGTGCCTGGAGAACAACCGGACTCTCCTACGAGCAGTACTTC
abundance: NA; j_gene: TRBJ2-7; v_gene: TRBV15; d_gene: NA; len: 12; CDR3aa: CATSYAGVEQYF; CDR3nt: TGTGCCACCAGCTACGCAGGGGTCGAGCAGTACTTC